This T cell receptor beta chain was recovered during a study of shared clonotypes between healthy human individuals. Study at large: Contributing individuals were two females and a few males aged 18 to 49. Whole-study findings and limits: Rarefaction showed sorted-subset sequencing was incomplete despite large depth.

In the case of this clone: Its antigen is not known.

Per germline, CDR1 SGHTA and CDR2 FQGNSA. The V end lost 6 bases, the J end lost 6 bases, and 5 bases lay between the germline ends. This CDR3 is 10 amino acids long. The deep-level immunoSEQ assay was used. How the authors handled the data: Junction-only immunoSEQ sequences carried no quality scores, so filtering differed. TCRdb's copy holds only in-frame clones and misses some; the assay was immunoSEQ multiplex PCR. V and J calls and clone size follow that table, whereas D and trimming were derived from the DNA. The sample has under 1 million clones; 90% to 97% are singletons. Naive CD8 cells lacked CD45RO, underwent positive selection for CCR7 and left out terminally differentiated effector memory CD45RA+ cells.

The source material was naive CD8+ T cells sorted from blood. The chain carries TRBV7-2 and TRBJ1-2; D unresolved. The receptor comes from a man aged 25 to 40 in good health. The CDR3 region has the DNA TGTGCCAGCAGTGCCGATGGCTACACCTTC. Residues: CASSADGYTF.